The T cell receptor beta chain under discussion was sequenced for a study of OX40 agonist ivuxolimab in advanced cancers. Only in-frame clones appear in the TCRdb table, and some are missing; sequencing was by immunoSEQ multiplex PCR. This table holds about 15,000 clones, around 64% found once. A remark on this clone: Its antigen remains unidentified.

The CDR3 loop spans 12 amino acids. The V and J ends lost 5 bases and 7 bases respectively, with 14 bases between them. Per germline, CDR1 SQVTM and CDR2 ANQGSEA. Patients were ruled out by autoimmune disease history or systemic immunosuppression. Study observations and caveats: Doses of 0.1 to 3.0 mg/kg were accompanied by clonal expansion of CD4+ and CD8+ blood T cells by week 6. The study found among the lowest clonal expansion in partial responders at 0.1-3.0 mg/kg.

J is TRBJ1-1 and V is TRBV29-1; D gene uncertain. The material was CD4+ or CD8+ T cells sorted from blood, obtained in a trial of the OX40 agonist ivuxolimab. The source is an adult with an advanced solid tumor such as melanoma, head and neck, liver or kidney cancer. CDR3 sequence: CSVSTLDYEAFF. The CDR3 DNA reads TGCAGCGTTTCGACGTTGGATTATGAAGCTTTCTTT.